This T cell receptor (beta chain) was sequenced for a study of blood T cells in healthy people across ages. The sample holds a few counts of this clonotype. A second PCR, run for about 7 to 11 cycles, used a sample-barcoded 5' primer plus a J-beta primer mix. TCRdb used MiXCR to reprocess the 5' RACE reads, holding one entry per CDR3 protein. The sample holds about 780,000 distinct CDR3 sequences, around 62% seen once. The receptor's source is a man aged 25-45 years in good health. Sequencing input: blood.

CDR3 amino acids: CASSLTGGGNNEQFF. The CDR3 DNA reads as TGTGCCAGCAGCTTAACAGGGGGTGGAAATAATGAGCAGTTCTTC. The rearrangement uses TRBV7-3 and TRBJ2-1; TRBD1 is a possible D gene (6 bases). Looked up from germline, CDR1 is SGHTA and CDR2 is FQGTGA. Trimming stripped 0 bases from V and 7 bases from J, with 13 bases between. The CDR3 covers 15 residues.